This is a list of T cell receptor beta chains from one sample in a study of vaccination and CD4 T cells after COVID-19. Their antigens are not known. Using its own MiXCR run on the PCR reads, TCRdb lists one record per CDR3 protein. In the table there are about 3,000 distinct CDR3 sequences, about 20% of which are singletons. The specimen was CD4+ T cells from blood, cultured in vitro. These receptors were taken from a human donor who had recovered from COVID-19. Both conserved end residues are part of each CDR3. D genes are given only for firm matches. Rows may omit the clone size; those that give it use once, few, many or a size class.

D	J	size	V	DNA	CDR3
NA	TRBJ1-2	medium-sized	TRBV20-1	TGCAGTGCTAGAGATAGAGGCGCCGAGACCAGGGGCTACACCTTC	CSARDRGAETRGYTF
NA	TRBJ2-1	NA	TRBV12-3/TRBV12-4	TGTGCCAGCAGTTTATACGGGCAGGAGCAGTTCTTC	CASSLYGQEQFF
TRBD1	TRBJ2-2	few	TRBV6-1	TGTGCCAGCAGGCTTGACGAGGACAGGGGAACAACCGGGGAGCTGTTTTTT	CASRLDEDRGTTGELFF
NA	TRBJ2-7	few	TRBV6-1	TGTGCCAGCCACAAGGGGAACGAGCAGTACTTC	CASHKGNEQYF
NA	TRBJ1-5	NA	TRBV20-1	TGCAGTGCTAGAGACGCTGGGTTCAATCAGCCCCAGCATTTT	CSARDAGFNQPQHF
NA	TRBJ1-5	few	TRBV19	TGTGCCACCCGAGGGGTCCTAGGCAATCAGCCCCAGCATTTT	CATRGVLGNQPQHF
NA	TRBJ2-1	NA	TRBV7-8	TGTGCCAGCAGCTTCGTAAATGAGCAGTTCTTC	CASSFVNEQFF
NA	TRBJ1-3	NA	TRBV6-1	TGTGCCAGCAGTCTTAGGAACACCATATATTTT	CASSLRNTIYF
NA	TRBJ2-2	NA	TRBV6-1	TGTGCCAGCATTGGACTCCTGAACACCGGGGAGCTGTTTTTT	CASIGLLNTGELFF
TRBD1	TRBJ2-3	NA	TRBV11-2	TGTGCCAGCAGCTTAGATAGGACAGGGGTCCCGTATTTT	CASSLDRTGVPYF
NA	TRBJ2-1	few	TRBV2	TGTGCCAGCGTAGGAACAGGGAGCTCCTACAATGAGCAGTTCTTC	CASVGTGSSYNEQFF
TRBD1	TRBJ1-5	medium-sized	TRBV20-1	TGCAGTGCTTGGACAGGGGCGGGTGGCAATCAGCCCCAGCATTTT	CSAWTGAGGNQPQHF
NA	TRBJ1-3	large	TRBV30	TGTGCCTGGAGAGGGCAGAACTTTGCTGGAAACACCATATATTTT	CAWRGQNFAGNTIYF
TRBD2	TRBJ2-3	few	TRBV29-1	TGCAGCGTTGGGGAGGGAACAGATACGCAGTATTTT	CSVGEGTDTQYF
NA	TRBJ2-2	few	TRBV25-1	TGTGCCAGCAGTCGGGAAGGGGGTTTCGCCGGGGAGCTGTTTTTT	CASSREGGFAGELFF
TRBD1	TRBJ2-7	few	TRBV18	TGTGCCAGCTCAACCGGGACAGGCTCCTACGAGCAGTACTTC	CASSTGTGSYEQYF
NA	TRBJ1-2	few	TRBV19	TGTGCCAGTACTATACGGGGTAACTATGGCTACACCTTC	CASTIRGNYGYTF
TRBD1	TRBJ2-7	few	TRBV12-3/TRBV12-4	TGTGCCAGCACCTTCGGACAGGGATTCAACGAGCAGTACTTC	CASTFGQGFNEQYF
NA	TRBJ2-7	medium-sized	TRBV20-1	TGCAGTGCCTACAGCCAGGGCAAGATATCCTACGAGCAGTACTTC	CSAYSQGKISYEQYF
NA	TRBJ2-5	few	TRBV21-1	TGTGCCAGCAGCAAACCGCAGAGACCACAAGAGACCCAGTACTTC	CASSKPQRPQETQYF
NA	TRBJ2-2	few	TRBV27	TGTGCCAGCAGTTTGGAGTATAACACCGGGGAGCTGTTTTTT	CASSLEYNTGELFF